A single sample gave rise to the 15 T cell receptor beta chains below, sequenced in a study of siplizumab effects on memory and regulatory T cells. Their antigen targets remain unknown. In the mixed lymphocyte reaction, cells were cocultured for 6 days at 37°C. TCRdb keeps only in-frame clones here, not all; method: immunoSEQ multiplex PCR. The sample includes a few thousand clones, around half of them seen just once. The source material was CFSE-low (dividing) CD4+ T cells sorted from an allogeneic mixed lymphocyte reaction. These receptors were taken from a human donor in good health; the cells came from an allogeneic mixed lymphocyte reaction. Some clones in this sample may be carry-over from other donors' samples.

V is TRBV6-6 and J is TRBJ2-5, with TRBD1 as a possible D gene (6 bases). This CDR3 has 15 residues. Trimming pared 5 bases from V and 1 base from J, leaving 14 bases between. Per the germline V gene, CDR1 is MNHNY and CDR2 is SVGAGI (reference sequence). The CDR3 DNA reads TGTGCCAGCAGTACCGGACAGCCTTTCCAAGAGACCCAGTACTTC. Translating it yields CASSTGQPFQETQYF.

V is TRBV2 and J is TRBJ2-1, with D possibly matching TRBD1 (6 bases). Trimming took off 5 bases at V and 3 bases at J, with 17 bases between the two ends. The CDR3 has 16 amino acids. Germline lookup yields CDR1 SNHLY and CDR2 FYNNEI. The CDR3 reads CASSLDSLALYNEQFF. The CDR3 DNA reads as TGTGCCAGCAGTCTGGACAGTCTGGCCCTCTACAATGAGCAGTTCTTC.

This clone was seen a handful of times. The chain couples TRBV19 to TRBJ2-2, with D possibly matching TRBD2 (6 bases). V lost 5 bases and J 3 bases, leaving 16 bases between the germline ends. CDR3 size: 16 residues. Germline loops: CDR1 LNHDA, CDR2 SQIVND (reference sequence). The CDR3: CASSPHPGTYTGELFF. The CDR3, as DNA: TGTGCCAGTAGTCCTCACCCCGGGACTTACACCGGGGAGCTGTTTTTT.

This chain joins TRBV19 and TRBJ2-5; D is uncertain. The end of the DNA aligns better with TRBJ2-7, so the J call may be wrong. This CDR3 has 14 residues. CDR1 is LNHDA and CDR2 is SQIVND in the germline V gene (reference sequence). The CDR3 here is CASSDVGTNYEQYF. The CDR3 nucleotides are TGTGCCAGTAGTGATGTGGGTACAAACTACGAGCAGTACTTC.

The rearrangement links TRBV4-1 to TRBJ1-2; TRBD1 matches 8 bases. The CDR3 is 17 amino acids. Looked up from germline, CDR1 is MGHRA and CDR2 is YSYEKL. V gave up 0 bases and J gave up 4 bases; unmatched junction bases: 10. The DNA for the CDR3 is TGCGCCAGCAGCCAAGAAGTTGGGGCCAGGGGGCCCTATGGCTACACCTTC. Its translation: CASSQEVGARGPYGYTF.

This chain links TRBV11-3 with TRBJ1-1; D unresolved. This CDR3 has 13 amino acids. The germline V gene has CDR1 SGHNT and CDR2 YENEEA. The V gene lost 2 bases and the J gene lost 3 bases, with 7 bases spanning the gap. The CDR3 loop reads CASSLTPHTEAFF. Here the CDR3 DNA reads TGTGCCAGCAGCTTAACCCCACACACTGAAGCTTTCTTT. The whole variable domain, remainder taken from reference TRBV11-3 and TRBJ1-1, is EAGVVQSPRYKIIEKKQPVAFWCNPISGHNTLYWYLQNLGQGPELLIRYENEEAVDDSQLPKDRFSAERLKGVDSTLKIQPAELGDSAVYLCASSLTPHTEAFFGQGTRLTVV.

The chain has TRBV10-3 and TRBJ2-1; D could derive from TRBD1 or TRBD2 (5 bases each). Germline CDR1 reads ENHRY; CDR2 reads SYGVKD. CDR3 length: 12 amino acids. V was cut by 4 bases and J by 8 bases, with 9 bases left in between. CDR3 loop: CAISGRDDEQFF. The CDR3 nucleotides read TGTGCCATCAGTGGTAGGGACGATGAGCAGTTCTTC.

This chain uses TRBV6-5 with TRBJ1-2; D perhaps matches TRBD1 (5 bases). The CDR3 totals 13 residues. Trimming shortened V by 4 bases and J by 3 bases, and 9 bases separated the two germline ends. From germline, CDR1 is MNHEY and CDR2 SVGAGI. CDR3 sequence: CASSLGPYYGYTF. CDR3 DNA: TGTGCCAGCAGTTTGGGACCATACTATGGCTACACCTTC.

A single count supports this clone. A read error may produce the germline difference seen at one junction end. V is TRBV9 and J is TRBJ2-3; tentative D call: TRBD1 (6 bases). Germline CDR1 SGDLS, CDR2 YYNGEE. The length of the CDR3 is 15 residues. Written as DNA, the CDR3 is TGTGCCAGCAGCGTATTTCCGTCGGCGACAGGTACGCAGTATTTT. Protein sequence: CASSVFPSATGTQYF.

This clone has only a few counts. The sample contains more than one DNA sequence encoding this CDR3. The chain has TRBV7-2 and TRBJ1-1; tentative D call: TRBD1 (5 bases). V lost 3 bases and J lost 4, with 15 bases in between. The CDR3 length is 15 residues. Germline loops: CDR1 SGHTA, CDR2 FQGNSA. This chain's CDR3 is CASSFAGQGSTEAFF. For the CDR3, the DNA is TGTGCCAGCAGCTTCGCGGGGCAAGGGTCCACTGAAGCTTTCTTT.

This clone showed up just a few times. The rearrangement uses TRBV6-1 and TRBJ2-7; a possible D gene is TRBD1 (5 bases). V was clipped by 5 bases and J by 8 bases, with 16 bases between them. The CDR3 loop spans 13 amino acids. Germline V lookup: CDR1 MNHNS, CDR2 SASEGT. CDR3 coding DNA: TGTGCCAGCAGTACCCAGGGCCCCCGGCAGCAGTACTTC. Its translation: CASSTQGPRQQYF.

This clone was observed a few times. The chain is built from TRBV5-1 and TRBJ1-2; D gene uncertain. V shed 0 bases and J shed 6 bases, with 9 bases lying between them. The CDR3 consists of 13 residues. CDR1 is SGHRS and CDR2 is YFSETQ in the germline V gene. CDR3: CASSLGGNNGYTF. The CDR3 DNA sequence: TGCGCCAGCAGCTTGGGAGGGAACAATGGCTACACCTTC.

The chain joins TRBV10-2 to TRBJ1-2; D not certain. The CDR3 is 13 residues long. Germline V gives CDR1 WSHSY, CDR2 SAAADI. Trimming left V 5 bases short and J 1 base short, with 8 bases between. CDR3: CASSLQVNYGYTF. CDR3 nucleotides: TGCGCCAGCAGTCTGCAGGTTAACTATGGCTACACCTTC.

CDR3 in DNA: TGTGCCAGCAGTTACTACGGCACAGATACGCAGTATTTT. As protein: CASSYYGTDTQYF. The J gene is TRBJ2-3, the V gene TRBV6-6; D remains ambiguous. The CDR3 totals 13 residues. The V gene's germline CDR1 is MNHNY and CDR2 SVGAGI (reference sequence). The ends were cut back, 1 base at V and 1 base at J, with 3 bases in the middle.

The chain uses TRBV5-4 and TRBJ1-4; D is unresolved. The CDR3 length is 16 residues. Trimming removed 0 bases at V and 8 bases at J, with 17 bases between. Germline loops: CDR1 SGHNT, CDR2 YYREEE (reference sequence). This CDR3 reads CASSLELGRTREKLFF. In nucleotides, the CDR3 is TGTGCCAGCAGCTTGGAGCTGGGCCGAACCAGAGAAAAACTGTTTTTT. Filled out from reference TRBV5-4 and TRBJ1-4, the complete variable domain reads ETGVTQSPTHLIKTRGQQVTLRCSSQSGHNTVSWYQQALGQGPQFIFQYYREEENGRGNFPPRFSGLQFPNYSSELNVNALELDDSALYLCASSLELGRTREKLFFGSGTQLSVL.